A selection of T cell receptor beta chains follows, all from one sample in a study of blood T cells in healthy people across ages. In TCRdb, the 5' RACE reads were re-called with MiXCR into one record per CDR3 protein. The sample lists fewer than 800,000 distinct CDR3 sequences, approximately 49% occurring once. Material: blood. These receptors originate from a woman aged 60-70 years in good health. Each CDR3 is given with its conserved first and last residue. Each record gives: clone size, V gene, D gene, J gene, CDR3 DNA, CDR3 protein. A D gene is named only where the DNA matches it firmly. A clone size is listed for some rows: how often the clone was seen (once, few, many), or a class if it is expanded.

abundance: few; v_gene: TRBV6-2/TRBV6-3; d_gene: TRBD1; j_gene: TRBJ2-3; CDR3nt: TGTGCCAGCAGCCGCGCAGACAAACAGGGGGCAAGAACAGATACGCAGTATTTT; CDR3aa: CASSRADKQGARTDTQYF
abundance: -; v_gene: TRBV7-2; d_gene: TRBD2; j_gene: TRBJ2-7; CDR3nt: TGTGCCAGCAGCGCGGAAGGGGGACTAGCGGGGGGATCCCAGTACTTC; CDR3aa: CASSAEGGLAGGSQYF
abundance: few; v_gene: TRBV14; d_gene: -; j_gene: TRBJ1-1; CDR3nt: TGTGCCAGCAGCCAAGATTTGGTCACTGAAGCTTTCTTT; CDR3aa: CASSQDLVTEAFF
abundance: -; v_gene: TRBV20-1; d_gene: TRBD2; j_gene: TRBJ2-3; CDR3nt: TGCAGTGCTAGGGTAAGCGGGAGGGATAATACGCAGTATTTT; CDR3aa: CSARVSGRDNTQYF
abundance: -; v_gene: TRBV6-1; d_gene: -; j_gene: TRBJ2-1; CDR3nt: TGTGCCAGCAGCGTATACTCCTACAATGAGCAGTTCTTC; CDR3aa: CASSVYSYNEQFF
abundance: few; v_gene: TRBV5-1; d_gene: TRBD2; j_gene: TRBJ2-3; CDR3nt: TGCGCCAGCAGACCCACTAGCGGAGTAGATACGCAGTATTTT; CDR3aa: CASRPTSGVDTQYF
abundance: -; v_gene: TRBV7-2; d_gene: -; j_gene: TRBJ2-4; CDR3nt: TGTGCCAGCGGGGGAAGCGTGTGGGGGCAAAACATTCAGTACTTC; CDR3aa: CASGGSVWGQNIQYF
abundance: -; v_gene: TRBV7-9; d_gene: TRBD2; j_gene: TRBJ2-5; CDR3nt: TGTGCCAGCAGCCGGACTAGCGGGATAGAGACCCAGTACTTC; CDR3aa: CASSRTSGIETQYF
abundance: -; v_gene: TRBV5-1; d_gene: -; j_gene: TRBJ2-7; CDR3nt: TGCGCCAGCAGCTTGGCCCCATTCGACCGAGAGACCTACGAGCAGTACTTC; CDR3aa: CASSLAPFDRETYEQYF
abundance: few; v_gene: TRBV20-1; d_gene: -; j_gene: TRBJ1-4; CDR3nt: TGCAGTGCGGTGGACGGGGGGGTGAATGAAAAACTGTTTTTT; CDR3aa: CSAVDGGVNEKLFF
abundance: -; v_gene: TRBV9; d_gene: -; j_gene: TRBJ1-1; CDR3nt: TGTGCCAGCTCACCGCAGGGTGGGGGCACTGAAGCTTTCTTT; CDR3aa: CASSPQGGGTEAFF
abundance: -; v_gene: TRBV7-3; d_gene: -; j_gene: TRBJ2-7; CDR3nt: TGTGCCAGCAGCTCCGGGACCACCTACGAGCAGTACTTC; CDR3aa: CASSSGTTYEQYF
abundance: -; v_gene: TRBV24-1; d_gene: TRBD1; j_gene: TRBJ2-5; CDR3nt: TGTGCCACCAGTGATCCTACCTCGGGACAGGCGGAGACCCAGTACTTC; CDR3aa: CATSDPTSGQAETQYF
abundance: -; v_gene: TRBV6-1; d_gene: -; j_gene: TRBJ2-5; CDR3nt: TGTGCCAGCAGTGTTGGGGGCGCGGAAGGAGAGACCCAGTACTTC; CDR3aa: CASSVGGAEGETQYF
abundance: -; v_gene: TRBV24-1; d_gene: -; j_gene: TRBJ2-1; CDR3nt: TGTGCCACCAGTGATTCGGGACCGGTTTCCTACAATGAGCAGTTCTTC; CDR3aa: CATSDSGPVSYNEQFF
abundance: -; v_gene: TRBV20-1; d_gene: -; j_gene: TRBJ2-1; CDR3nt: TGCAGTGCTAGGTACGGGGCTAGCGATGAGCAGTTCTTC; CDR3aa: CSARYGASDEQFF
abundance: -; v_gene: TRBV13; d_gene: TRBD2; j_gene: TRBJ2-1; CDR3nt: TGTGCCAGCAGCTTACGATCGGGACTAGCGGACTACAATGAGCAGTTCTTC; CDR3aa: CASSLRSGLADYNEQFF
abundance: -; v_gene: TRBV20-1; d_gene: -; j_gene: TRBJ2-5; CDR3nt: TGCAGTGCTAGGAAAGGGTTCCAAGAGACCCAGTACTTC; CDR3aa: CSARKGFQETQYF
abundance: -; v_gene: TRBV6-2/TRBV6-3; d_gene: -; j_gene: TRBJ1-4; CDR3nt: TGTGCCAGCAGTTACTCGACGGACGCAGAAAAACTGTTTTTT; CDR3aa: CASSYSTDAEKLFF
abundance: -; v_gene: TRBV29-1; d_gene: -; j_gene: TRBJ2-2; CDR3nt: TGCAGCGTTGCCCAAAGGGCCGGGGAGCTGTTTTTT; CDR3aa: CSVAQRAGELFF
abundance: -; v_gene: TRBV7-9; d_gene: -; j_gene: TRBJ2-6; CDR3nt: TGTGCCAGCAGCCCAGACAGCCCGACGTGGAACTGGGCCAACGTCCTGACTTTC; CDR3aa: CASSPDSPTWNWANVLTF
abundance: many; v_gene: TRBV5-1; d_gene: -; j_gene: TRBJ2-5; CDR3nt: TGCGCCAGCAGCTTGGCCATGGAGACCCAGTACTTC; CDR3aa: CASSLAMETQYF
abundance: few; v_gene: TRBV10-3; d_gene: -; j_gene: TRBJ1-2; CDR3nt: TGTGCCATTGACGGGGGGGGATCTATCGACGGCTACACCTTC; CDR3aa: CAIDGGGSIDGYTF
abundance: few; v_gene: TRBV11-1; d_gene: TRBD1; j_gene: TRBJ2-5; CDR3nt: TGTGCCAGCAGCACAGGGGTACAGACCCAGTACTTC; CDR3aa: CASSTGVQTQYF
abundance: -; v_gene: TRBV5-6; d_gene: -; j_gene: TRBJ1-4; CDR3nt: TGTGCCAGCAGCTTACTGGACAGAGGAAAACTGTTTTTT; CDR3aa: CASSLLDRGKLFF
abundance: -; v_gene: TRBV2; d_gene: -; j_gene: TRBJ2-5; CDR3nt: TGTGCCAGCAGGAACCCTTCTAGGGAGACCCAGTACTTC; CDR3aa: CASRNPSRETQYF
abundance: -; v_gene: TRBV7-2; d_gene: TRBD2; j_gene: TRBJ2-1; CDR3nt: TGTGCCAGCAGGCTCACTAGCGGGAGTACCAATGAGCAGTTCTTC; CDR3aa: CASRLTSGSTNEQFF
abundance: -; v_gene: TRBV9; d_gene: -; j_gene: TRBJ2-3; CDR3nt: TGTGCCAGCAGCGTAGATATGAGGGGAGATACGCAGTATTTT; CDR3aa: CASSVDMRGDTQYF
abundance: -; v_gene: TRBV28; d_gene: -; j_gene: TRBJ2-7; CDR3nt: TGTGCCAGCAGTACCCCCCTAGCGCCGCCCGAGCAGTACTTC; CDR3aa: CASSTPLAPPEQYF
abundance: -; v_gene: TRBV20-1; d_gene: -; j_gene: TRBJ1-4; CDR3nt: TGCAGTGCTAGAGGGCACGATGAAAAACTGTTTTTT; CDR3aa: CSARGHDEKLFF
abundance: -; v_gene: TRBV7-2; d_gene: -; j_gene: TRBJ2-7; CDR3nt: TGTGCCATCAGCCCTAGGTCGTACGAGCAGTACTTC; CDR3aa: CAISPRSYEQYF
abundance: -; v_gene: TRBV7-2; d_gene: -; j_gene: TRBJ1-6; CDR3nt: TGTGCCAGCAGCGTGTCCCAACTTAATTCACCCCTCCACTTT; CDR3aa: CASSVSQLNSPLHF